Listed here are 22 T cell receptor beta chains from one sample, sequenced in a study of CXCR3-negative and CXCR3-positive naive CD8 T cells (dated 2019 in TCRdb). The reads were generated on a NextSeq 550. The Human TCR Profiling Kit (MiLaboratory) was used to make UMI-labeled 5' RACE TRB cDNA libraries. TCRdb reprocessed the reads, so every CDR3 protein sequence counts as one entry and DNA is not shown. The table for this sample records roughly 48,000 distinct CDR3 sequences. The ten biggest clones cover about 15% of the sample. Sequenced sample: memory CD8+ T cells from blood. This specimen's cell subset or site label, per the study, means: conventional CD8+ memory T cells (TMEM), sorted as controls. The receptors here all came from a human donor in good health. Some clones in this sample may be carry-over from other donors' samples.

V usage is TRBV4-1 and J usage is TRBJ1-5. The CDR3 consists of 16 residues. Germline values: CDR1 MGHRA, CDR2 YSYEKL. The CDR3 loop is CASSQELGQLNQPQHF.

The chain joins TRBV7-8 to TRBJ2-1; TCRdb designates TRBD2, a call that cannot be tested without DNA. Germline V lookup: CDR1 SGHVS, CDR2 FQNEAQ. This CDR3 comprises 17 residues. The CDR3 spells CASSSFSGRAPYNEQFF.

The CDR3 loop reads CASSQEVGPTDTQYF. The chain joins TRBV4-3 to TRBJ2-3; the TRBD2 assignment by TCRdb is unverifiable without DNA. Germline values: CDR1 LGHNA, CDR2 YSLEER. CDR3 size: 15 residues.

This rearrangement joins TRBV12-3 or TRBV12-4 to TRBJ2-7; the TRBD1 assignment by TCRdb is unverifiable without DNA. CDR3 size: 13 residues. This CDR3 reads CASSVPGFHEQYF.

The chain couples TRBV28 to TRBJ2-2; with no DNA, the TCRdb D assignment of TRBD1 cannot be verified. Germline CDR1 MDHEN, CDR2 SYDVKM. The CDR3 has 17 residues. Here the CDR3 reads CASGPRGTGQNTGELFF.

The rearrangement uses TRBV28 and TRBJ1-3; the TCRdb call, TRBD1, lacks DNA for checking. CDR1 MDHEN and CDR2 SYDVKM come from the germline V gene. The CDR3 has 16 amino acids. CDR3 amino acids: CASRSLGTIPGNTIYF.

The V call is TRBV28, the J call TRBJ2-5; TCRdb's assignment of TRBD1 cannot be checked, as there is no DNA. The germline V gene encodes CDR1 MDHEN and CDR2 SYDVKM. This CDR3 contains 17 residues. The CDR3 sequence is CASNLGGRGGLGETQYF. Looking up the rest from reference TRBV28 and TRBJ2-5 gives the full variable domain: DVKVTQSSRYLVKRTGEKVFLECVQDMDHENMFWYRQDPGLGLRLIYFSYDVKMKEKGDIPEGYSVSREKKERFSLILESASTNQTSMYLCASNLGGRGGLGETQYFGPGTRLLVL.

V and J are TRBV12-3 or TRBV12-4 and TRBJ2-7; TCRdb names TRBD2, which stays unverified in the absence of DNA. The CDR3 length is 12 residues. CDR3 loop: CASGGLADEQYF.

This chain joins TRBV4-1 and TRBJ1-5; TCRdb's D call of TRBD1 is untestable without DNA. The CDR3 covers 15 residues. The germline V gene has CDR1 MGHRA and CDR2 YSYEKL. CDR3 in amino acids: CASSQVARNNQPQHF.

The chain uses TRBV7-9 and TRBJ2-7; the TCRdb D gene call, TRBD2, has no DNA to confirm it. Germline CDR1 SEHNR, CDR2 FQNEAQ (reference sequence). CDR3 length: 16 amino acids. CDR3 loop: CASSPSGTRKIYEQYF. The entire variable domain, with the rest obtained from reference TRBV7-9 and TRBJ2-7, is as follows: DTGVSQNPRHKITKRGQNVTFRCDPISEHNRLYWYRQTLGQGPEFLTYFQNEAQLEKSRLLSDRFSAERPKGSFSTLEIQRTEQGDSAMYLCASSPSGTRKIYEQYFGPGTRLTVT.

This chain connects TRBV5-1 to TRBJ2-2. CDR3 length: 14 amino acids. From germline, CDR1 is SGHRS and CDR2 YFSETQ. Here the CDR3 reads CASSLLSNTGELFF.

This rearrangement joins TRBV29-1 to TRBJ2-7. The CDR3 is made up of 11 amino acids. Germline V gives CDR1 SQVTM, CDR2 ANQGSEA. The CDR3 is CSVEVGLEQYF.

The chain carries TRBV7-9 and TRBJ2-5; TCRdb indicates TRBD1, and absent DNA this call remains unverified. The CDR3 has 16 amino acids. Per the germline V gene, CDR1 is SEHNR and CDR2 is FQNEAQ (reference sequence). CDR3 sequence: CASSRSTDMYQETQYF.

This chain connects TRBV14 to TRBJ2-7; as DNA is missing, the TRBD1 call by TCRdb cannot be tested. CDR1 is SGHDN and CDR2 is FVKESK in the germline V gene. The CDR3 covers 16 residues. The CDR3 protein is CASSQDKSGQGHEQYF.

The CDR3 sequence: CASSPGQGATYNEQFF. This sequence joins TRBV12-3 or TRBV12-4 and TRBJ2-1; TCRdb designates TRBD1, a call that cannot be tested without DNA. This CDR3 region has 16 residues.

This CDR3 is CASSQLDPFSYNEQFF. The chain carries TRBV12-3 or TRBV12-4 and TRBJ2-1; TCRdb picks TRBD1, but there is no DNA to check that call. CDR3 length equals 16 residues.

The chain employs TRBV4-1 and TRBJ2-1; TCRdb's D call of TRBD1 is untestable without DNA. The CDR3 is 13 residues long. The germline V gene has CDR1 MGHRA and CDR2 YSYEKL. This chain's CDR3 is CASSPLGDNEQFF.

The chain recombines TRBV6-5 with TRBJ1-1; without DNA, the TCRdb call of TRBD1 cannot be checked. Germline CDR1 MNHEY, CDR2 SVGAGI. CDR3 length: 17 amino acids. The CDR3 sequence is CASSYQQDTGDGAAAFF.

This sequence joins TRBV9 and TRBJ2-2; TCRdb gives TRBD2 as the D gene, but with no DNA this cannot be confirmed. Looked up from germline, CDR1 is SGDLS and CDR2 is YYNGEE. The CDR3 length is 17 residues. The CDR3 sequence: CASSVVAQGLNTGELFF. The full variable domain, completed using reference TRBV9 and TRBJ2-2, is DSGVTQTPKHLITATGQRVTLRCSPRSGDLSVYWYQQSLDQGLQFLIQYYNGEERAKGNILERFSAQQFPDLHSELNLSSLELGDSALYFCASSVVAQGLNTGELFFGEGSRLTVL.

The V call is TRBV25-1, the J call TRBJ1-4. The CDR3 consists of 15 residues. The germline gives CDR1 MGHDK, CDR2 SYGVNS. This chain's CDR3 is CASSDIVDGYEKLFF.

This chain joins TRBV4-1 and TRBJ1-6. Germline CDR1 and CDR2: MGHRA and YSYEKL. CDR3 length: 16 residues. The CDR3 reads CASSPSGFESNSPLHF.

The rearrangement links TRBV28 to TRBJ2-7. This CDR3 contains 12 residues. The germline gives CDR1 MDHEN, CDR2 SYDVKM. The CDR3 loop reads CASSLDIYEQYF.